This note documents a single TCR beta chain sequence. Its specificity is not known. The data originate from a study of T cell repertoires in cytomegalovirus infection. Study-level information: Public TCR beta signature analysis indicated the presence of both CMV infection and matching HLA type. Study-wide findings and caveats: Dominating the ex vivo response were HLA-C-restricted CMV-specific TCR beta clonotypes.

TCRdb analysed the reads with MiXCR anew, one entry per CDR3 protein. This table has under 850,000 distinct CDR3 sequences, less than 40% appearing once. The CDR3 sequence is 18 residues long. Trimming at V came to 6 bases and at J to 7 bases, leaving 18 bases not matched to a gene. CDR1 and CDR2 from the germline V gene are MNHEY and SMNVEV (reference sequence). V is TRBV27 and J is TRBJ1-6; 7 bases map to TRBD1. The TCR originated in a human donor in good health (CMV status not recorded). Some clones in this sample may be carry-over from other donors' samples. Sequenced material: PBMCs. The CDR3 spells CASSLRVRQGDRNSPLHF. The CDR3 DNA reads TGTGCCAGCAGCCTAAGGGTGAGGCAGGGGGATCGGAATTCACCCCTCCACTTT.